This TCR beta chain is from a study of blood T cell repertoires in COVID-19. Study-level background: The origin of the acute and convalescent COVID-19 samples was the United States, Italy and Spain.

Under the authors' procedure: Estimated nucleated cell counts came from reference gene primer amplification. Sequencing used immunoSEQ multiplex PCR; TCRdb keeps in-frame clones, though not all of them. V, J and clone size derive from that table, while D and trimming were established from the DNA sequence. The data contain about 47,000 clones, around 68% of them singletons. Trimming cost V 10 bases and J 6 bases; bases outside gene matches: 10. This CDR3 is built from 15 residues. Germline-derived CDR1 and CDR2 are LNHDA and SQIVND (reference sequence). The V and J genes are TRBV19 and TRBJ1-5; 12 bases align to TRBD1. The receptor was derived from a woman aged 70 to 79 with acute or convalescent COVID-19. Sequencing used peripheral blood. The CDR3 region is CATSGTGGAGQPQHF. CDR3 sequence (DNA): TGTGCCACCTCCGGGACAGGGGGCGCGGGTCAGCCCCAGCATTTT.